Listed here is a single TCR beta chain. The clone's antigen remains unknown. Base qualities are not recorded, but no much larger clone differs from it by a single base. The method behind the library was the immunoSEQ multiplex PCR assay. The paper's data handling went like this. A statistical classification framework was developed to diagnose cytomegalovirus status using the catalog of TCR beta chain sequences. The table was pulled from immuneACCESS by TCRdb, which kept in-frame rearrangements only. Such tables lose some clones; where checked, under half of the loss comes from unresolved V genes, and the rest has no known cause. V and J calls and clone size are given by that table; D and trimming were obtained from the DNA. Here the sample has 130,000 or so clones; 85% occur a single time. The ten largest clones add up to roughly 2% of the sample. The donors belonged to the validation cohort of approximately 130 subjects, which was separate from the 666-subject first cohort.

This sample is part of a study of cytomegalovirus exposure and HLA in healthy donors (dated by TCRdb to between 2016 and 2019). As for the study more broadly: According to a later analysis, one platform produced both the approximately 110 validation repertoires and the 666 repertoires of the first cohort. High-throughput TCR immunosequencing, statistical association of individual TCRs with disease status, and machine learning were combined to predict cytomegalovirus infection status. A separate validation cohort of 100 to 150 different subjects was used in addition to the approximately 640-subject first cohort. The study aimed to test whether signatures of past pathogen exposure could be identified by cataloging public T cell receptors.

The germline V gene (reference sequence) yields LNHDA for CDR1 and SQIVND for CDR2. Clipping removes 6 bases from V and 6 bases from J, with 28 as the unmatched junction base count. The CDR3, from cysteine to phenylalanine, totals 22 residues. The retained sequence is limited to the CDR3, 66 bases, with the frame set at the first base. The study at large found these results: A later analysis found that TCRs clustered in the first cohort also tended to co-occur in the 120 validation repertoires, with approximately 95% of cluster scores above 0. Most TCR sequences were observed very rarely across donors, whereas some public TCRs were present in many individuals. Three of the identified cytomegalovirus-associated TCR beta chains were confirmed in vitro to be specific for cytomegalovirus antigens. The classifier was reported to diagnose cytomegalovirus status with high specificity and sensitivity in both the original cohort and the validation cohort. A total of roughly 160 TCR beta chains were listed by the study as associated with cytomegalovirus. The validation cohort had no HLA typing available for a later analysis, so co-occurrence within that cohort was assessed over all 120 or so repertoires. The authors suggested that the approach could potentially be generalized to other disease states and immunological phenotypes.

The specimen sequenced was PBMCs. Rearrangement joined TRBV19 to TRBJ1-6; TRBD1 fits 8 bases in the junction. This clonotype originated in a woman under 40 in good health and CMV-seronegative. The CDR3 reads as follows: CASRLPRFGPTGALFSNSPLHF. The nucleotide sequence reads TGTGCCAGTAGGCTCCCCCGGTTCGGCCCGACAGGGGCCCTCTTTAGTAATTCACCCCTCCACTTT.